The 8 T cell receptor beta chains listed next were all sequenced from one sample in a study of blood T cell repertoires in COVID-19. The table came from immunoSEQ multiplex PCR; TCRdb's copy has only in-frame clones and leaves some out. Of roughly 49,000 clones in the sample, roughly 89% were seen once. Sequenced input: peripheral blood. The source is a man aged 45-65 years with acute or convalescent COVID-19.

This clone was counted only a few times. V and J are TRBV14 and TRBJ2-1; possible D gene TRBD1, 6 bases. V gave up 4 bases and J gave up 4 bases, with 14 bases separating them. This CDR3 is 15 amino acids long. Germline-derived CDR1 and CDR2 are SGHDN and FVKESK. CDR3 region: CASSRKTGTYNEQFF. CDR3 nucleotide sequence: TGTGCCAGCAGCCGCAAGACCGGGACATACAATGAGCAGTTCTTC.

The chain joins TRBV6-5 to TRBJ2-2, with D uncertain. The CDR3 consists of 13 residues. The V and J ends lost 2 bases and 7 bases respectively, with 8 bases between them. Germline assignment: CDR1 MNHEY and CDR2 SVGAGI. Here the CDR3 reads CASSYAIGGELFF. CDR3 sequence (DNA): TGTGCCAGCAGTTACGCTATTGGCGGGGAGCTGTTTTTT.

The chain employs TRBV27 and TRBJ1-3, with D unresolved. The V gene's germline CDR1 is MNHEY and CDR2 SMNVEV (reference sequence). This CDR3 is 14 amino acids long. The germline V and J ends were trimmed by 3 bases and 0 bases, with 6 bases remaining between them. The CDR3 nucleotides are TGTGCCAGCAGTTTTCGACACTCTGGAAACACCATATATTTT. It specifies CASSFRHSGNTIYF.

The chain recombines TRBV9 with TRBJ2-3; 7 nucleotides align to TRBD2. Germline V gene lookup returns CDR1 SGDLS and CDR2 YYNGEE. Germline trimming cut 4 bases from V and 0 bases from J; bases unmatched to any gene: 5. The CDR3 spans 15 residues. CDR3: CASSSRTSSTDTQYF. The CDR3 nucleotides are TGTGCCAGCAGCTCACGGACTAGTAGCACAGATACGCAGTATTTT. Full variable domain (outside the CDR3, taken from reference TRBV9 and TRBJ2-3): DSGVTQTPKHLITATGQRVTLRCSPRSGDLSVYWYQQSLDQGLQFLIQYYNGEERAKGNILERFSAQQFPDLHSELNLSSLELGDSALYFCASSSRTSSTDTQYFGPGTRLTVL.

The rearrangement joins TRBV28 to TRBJ1-6; 10 bases fit TRBD1. This CDR3 has 16 residues. Germline V gene lookup returns CDR1 MDHEN and CDR2 SYDVKM. Losses at the gene ends were 3 bases for V and 10 bases for J; bases not matched to a gene: 9. The CDR3 nucleotides are TGTGCCAGCAGTTTGACAGGGGGCTTGACGGGGTCACCCCTCCACTTT. Its protein product is CASSLTGGLTGSPLHF.

Comment on this clone: At one end, the junction sequence differs from germline, possibly due to a read error. The chain is built from TRBV28 and TRBJ2-5, with a tentative D call TRBD2 (6 bases). CDR1 MDHEN and CDR2 SYDVKM come from the germline V gene. CDR3 length: 11 amino acids. CDR3 DNA sequence: TGTGCCCTGGGGGGAAGAGAGGCCCAGTACTTC. This gives the protein CALGGREAQYF.

There are a few counts of this clone. The V gene is TRBV5-1, the J gene TRBJ2-1; 10 bases are a match to TRBD2. Trimming cost V 2 bases and J 8 bases; bases outside gene matches: 4. The CDR3 loop spans 14 amino acids. CDR1 SGHRS and CDR2 YFSETQ come from the germline V gene. The CDR3 DNA follows: TGCGCCAGCAGCTTACTAGCGGGAAAGGATGAGCAGTTCTTC. It translates to CASSLLAGKDEQFF.

The chain uses TRBV28 and TRBJ2-3; D unresolved. Germline assignment: CDR1 MDHEN and CDR2 SYDVKM. V shed 4 bases and J shed 2 bases, with 19 bases lying between them. The CDR3 is 17 amino acids. CDR3 in amino acids: CASSSPPGRYSTDTQYF. The CDR3 region has the DNA TGTGCCAGCAGTTCTCCCCCGGGTCGTTATTCCACAGATACGCAGTATTTT.